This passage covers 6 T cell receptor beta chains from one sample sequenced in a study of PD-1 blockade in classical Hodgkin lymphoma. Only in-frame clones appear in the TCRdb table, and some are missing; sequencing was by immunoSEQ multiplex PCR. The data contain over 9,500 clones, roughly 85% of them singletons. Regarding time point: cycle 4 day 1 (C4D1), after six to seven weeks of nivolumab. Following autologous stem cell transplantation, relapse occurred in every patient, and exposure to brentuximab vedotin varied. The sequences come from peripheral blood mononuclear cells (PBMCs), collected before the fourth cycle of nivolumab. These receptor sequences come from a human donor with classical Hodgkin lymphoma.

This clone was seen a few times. Here the CDR3 reads CALLRDEQYF. The CDR3 DNA sequence: TGCGCCCTTCTCCGTGACGAGCAGTACTTC. The chain joins TRBV4-1 to TRBJ2-7; D is uncertain. The CDR3 has 10 residues. With 11 bases removed from V and 5 bases from J, the gap between germline ends came to 10 bases. The germline V gene encodes CDR1 MGHRA and CDR2 YSYEKL.

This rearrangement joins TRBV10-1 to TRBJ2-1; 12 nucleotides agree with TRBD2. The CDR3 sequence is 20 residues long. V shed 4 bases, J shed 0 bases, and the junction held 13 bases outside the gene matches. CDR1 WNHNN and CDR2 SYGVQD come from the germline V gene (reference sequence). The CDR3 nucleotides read TGCGCCAGCAGTGGATCTGCCGCGACTAGCGGGGGACCCTCCTACAATGAGCAGTTCTTC. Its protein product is CASSGSAATSGGPSYNEQFF.

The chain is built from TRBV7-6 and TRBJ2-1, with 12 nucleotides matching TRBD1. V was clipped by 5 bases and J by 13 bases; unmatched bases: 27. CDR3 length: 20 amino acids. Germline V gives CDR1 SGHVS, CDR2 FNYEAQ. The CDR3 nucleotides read TGTGCCAGCAGCGCATGGCCGCCGGGACAGGGGGCTTTAGCGGGACGATTACAGTTCTTC. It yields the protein CASSAWPPGQGALAGRLQFF.

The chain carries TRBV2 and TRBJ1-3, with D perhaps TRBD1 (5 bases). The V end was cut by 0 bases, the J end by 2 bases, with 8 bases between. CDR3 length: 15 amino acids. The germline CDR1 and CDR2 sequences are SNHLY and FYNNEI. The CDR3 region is CASSEAAGTGNTIYF. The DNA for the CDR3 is TGTGCCAGCAGTGAAGCGGCAGGGACTGGAAACACCATATATTTT. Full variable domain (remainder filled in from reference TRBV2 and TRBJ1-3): EPEVTQTPSHQVTQMGQEVILRCVPISNHLYFYWYRQILGQKVEFLVSFYNNEISEKSEIFDDQFSVERPDGSNFTLKIRSTKLEDSAMYFCASSEAAGTGNTIYFGEGSWLTVV.

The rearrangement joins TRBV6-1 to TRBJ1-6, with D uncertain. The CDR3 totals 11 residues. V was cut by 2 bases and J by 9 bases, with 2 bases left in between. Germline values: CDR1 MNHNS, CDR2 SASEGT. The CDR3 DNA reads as TGTGCCAGCAGTGAACTTTCACCCCTCCACTTT. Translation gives CASSELSPLHF.

The CDR3 spells CAWSNLQGVPFF. The CDR3, as DNA: TGTGCCTGGAGTAACCTCCAGGGGGTACCTTTCTTT. This sequence joins TRBV30 and TRBJ1-1; 7 bases line up with TRBD1. Germline CDR1 and CDR2: GTSNPN and SVGIG (reference sequence). CDR3 size: 12 residues. With V trimmed by 2 bases and J by 12 bases, 9 bases remained unmatched.